Following are 9 T cell receptor beta chains from one sample sequenced in a study of cytomegalovirus exposure and HLA in healthy donors. With 60 Vbeta and 13 Jbeta primers, the PCR was carried out. The data were produced by immunoSEQ multiplex PCR, yet TCRdb's version contains in-frame clones alone and is incomplete. This sample has 150,000 or so clones, with around 80% found just once. Sequencing was performed on PBMCs. These receptors were collected from a man aged 18 to 35 in good health and CMV-seropositive.

V gene TRBV9 combines with J gene TRBJ2-5; 7 nucleotides line up with TRBD1. The tail of the sequence fits TRBJ2-7 better, so the J call may be wrong. The CDR3 runs to 15 residues. Germline-derived CDR1 and CDR2 are SGDLS and YYNGEE. The CDR3 DNA is TGTGCCAGCAGCTTAGGACAGGACCGACCCTACGAGCAGTACTTC. The encoded protein is CASSLGQDRPYEQYF.

The V call is TRBV28, the J call TRBJ1-1; D unresolved. With 7 bases removed from V and 7 bases from J, the gap between germline ends came to 16 bases. The germline CDR1 and CDR2 sequences are MDHEN and SYDVKM. This CDR3 has 13 amino acids. CDR3 protein: CASKSLGRHEAFF. DNA for the CDR3: TGTGCCAGCAAATCCCTTGGGCGCCATGAAGCTTTCTTT.

The rearrangement joins TRBV13 to TRBJ1-4; D is possibly TRBD1 (6 bases). The germline V gene has CDR1 PRHDT and CDR2 FYEKMQ (reference sequence). The ends were cut back, 3 bases at V and 10 bases at J, with 15 bases in the middle. The CDR3 runs 14 residues. As DNA, the CDR3 is TGTGCCAGCAGCTTCAACAGGGCCACCGGAAAACTGTTTTTT. Protein sequence: CASSFNRATGKLFF.

This clone has just one count. This chain links TRBV28 with TRBJ1-6, with 8 bases that match TRBD1. With 6 bases clipped from V and 8 bases from J, the junction kept 6 bases outside the gene matches. The CDR3 loop spans 14 amino acids. Germline lookup yields CDR1 MDHEN and CDR2 SYDVKM. The CDR3 sequence: CASSYTGGYSPLHF. As DNA, the CDR3 is TGTGCCAGCAGCTATACAGGGGGATATTCACCCCTCCACTTT.

The rearrangement uses TRBV7-9 and TRBJ1-2; maybe TRBD1 (5 bases). Germline V CDR1 and CDR2: SEHNR, FQNEAQ (reference sequence). The CDR3 extends over 15 amino acids. The ends were cut back, 1 base at V and 0 bases at J, with 9 bases in the middle. The CDR3 spells CASSLEGVTNYGYTF. The CDR3 coding sequence is TGTGCCAGCAGCTTAGAAGGGGTGACTAACTATGGCTACACCTTC.

The V and J genes are TRBV29-1 and TRBJ1-2; no definite D call. V was cut by 1 base and J by 2 bases, with 14 bases left in between. This CDR3 comprises 15 residues. Germline-derived CDR1 and CDR2 are SQVTM and ANQGSEA. The CDR3 loop reads CSVEVLSESNYGYTF. CDR3 in DNA: TGCAGCGTTGAAGTCTTATCGGAGAGCAACTATGGCTACACCTTC.

This clone was counted once. Other nucleotide sequences in the sample specify the same CDR3. This chain uses TRBV29-1 with TRBJ1-2; D is undetermined. This CDR3 contains 12 residues. Germline CDR1 and CDR2: SQVTM and ANQGSEA. The V end lost 4 bases, the J end lost 1 base, and 7 bases lay between the germline ends. This CDR3 is CSVVGLNYGYTF. For the CDR3, the DNA is TGCAGCGTTGTGGGCCTTAACTATGGCTACACCTTC.

J is TRBJ1-2 and V is TRBV27; 10 bases are shared with TRBD1. Germline CDR1 and CDR2: MNHEY and SMNVEV (reference sequence). V shed 2 bases and J 7 bases; nucleotides not matched to a gene: 10. The CDR3 spans 16 residues. In DNA, the CDR3 is TGTGCCAGCAGTTTAGCCGCGGGACAGGGGAGAGGTGGCTACACCTTC. Translated: CASSLAAGQGRGGYTF.

The V call is TRBV2, the J call TRBJ1-2; 8 positions match TRBD1. The CDR3 contains 16 residues. The V segment lost 2 bases and the J segment 0 bases; nucleotides outside the gene matches: 5. Germline V gene data show CDR1 as SNHLY and CDR2 as FYNNEI. In DNA, the CDR3 is TGTGCCAGCAGTGAAACCAGGGACAGGCCTAACTATGGCTACACCTTC. As protein: CASSETRDRPNYGYTF.